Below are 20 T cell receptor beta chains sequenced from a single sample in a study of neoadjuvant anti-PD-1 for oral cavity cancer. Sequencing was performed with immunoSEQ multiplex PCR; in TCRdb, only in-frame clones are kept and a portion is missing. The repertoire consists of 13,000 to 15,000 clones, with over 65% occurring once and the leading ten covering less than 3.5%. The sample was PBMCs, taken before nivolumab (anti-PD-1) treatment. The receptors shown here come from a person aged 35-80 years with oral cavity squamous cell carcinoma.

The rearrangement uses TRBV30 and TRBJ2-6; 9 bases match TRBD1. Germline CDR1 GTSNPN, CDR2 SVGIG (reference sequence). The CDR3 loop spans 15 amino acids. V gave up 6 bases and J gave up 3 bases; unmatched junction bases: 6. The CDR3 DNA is TGTGCCTGTGGGACAGGGCTAGGTGGGGCCAACGTCCTGACTTTC. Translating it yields CACGTGLGGANVLTF.

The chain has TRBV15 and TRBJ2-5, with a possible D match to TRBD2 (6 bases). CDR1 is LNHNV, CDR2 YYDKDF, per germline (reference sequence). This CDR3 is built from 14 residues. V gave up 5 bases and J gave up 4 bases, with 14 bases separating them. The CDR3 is CATSRGEEVETQYF. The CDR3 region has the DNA TGTGCCACCAGCCGAGGGGAGGAGGTAGAGACCCAGTACTTC.

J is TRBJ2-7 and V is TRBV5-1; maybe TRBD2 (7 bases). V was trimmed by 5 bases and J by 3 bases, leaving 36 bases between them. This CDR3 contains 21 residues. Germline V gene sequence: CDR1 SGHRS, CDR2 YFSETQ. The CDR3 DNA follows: TGCGCCAGCAGTCCTTATTCAGTGAGGGGGTCTAGCGGACCTACTTTCTACGAGCAGTACTTC. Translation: CASSPYSVRGSSGPTFYEQYF.

The CDR3 DNA reads TGTGCCAGCAGTTACAATACCGGGACAGGGTCTTCACCCCTCCACTTT. Amino acids: CASSYNTGTGSSPLHF. The chain employs TRBV6-5 and TRBJ1-6, with 9 bases aligning to TRBD1. CDR1 and CDR2 (germline): MNHEY, SVGAGI. The CDR3 has 16 residues. Trimming at V came to 2 bases and at J to 9 bases, leaving 8 bases not matched to a gene.

The CDR3 spells CASTPGTSGRGTVQYF. Written as DNA, the CDR3 is TGTGCCAGCACCCCCGGGACTAGCGGGAGGGGTACGGTGCAGTACTTC. The rearrangement uses TRBV7-9 and TRBJ2-7; 16 bases fit TRBD2. Trimming cost V 7 bases and J 9 bases; bases outside gene matches: 12. There are 16 residues in the CDR3. Germline CDR1 reads SEHNR; CDR2 reads FQNEAQ (reference sequence). The variable domain in full, completed from reference TRBV7-9 and TRBJ2-7, reads DTGVSQNPRHKITKRGQNVTFRCDPISEHNRLYWYRQTLGQGPEFLTYFQNEAQLEKSRLLSDRFSAERPKGSFSTLEIQRTEQGDSAMYLCASTPGTSGRGTVQYFGPGTRLTVT.

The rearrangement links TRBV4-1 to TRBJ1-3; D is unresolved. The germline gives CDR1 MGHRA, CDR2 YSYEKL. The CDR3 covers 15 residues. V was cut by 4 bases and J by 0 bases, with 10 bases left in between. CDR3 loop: CASSPPGASGNTIYF. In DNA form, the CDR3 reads TGCGCCAGCAGCCCGCCGGGCGCCTCTGGAAACACCATATATTTT.

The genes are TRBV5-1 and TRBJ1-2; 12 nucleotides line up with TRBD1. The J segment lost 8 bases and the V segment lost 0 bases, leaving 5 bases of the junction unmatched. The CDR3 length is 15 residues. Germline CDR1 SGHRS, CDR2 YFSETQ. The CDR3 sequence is CASSLAGTGGEGYTF. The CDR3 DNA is TGCGCCAGCAGCTTGGCTGGGACAGGGGGCGAGGGCTACACCTTC.

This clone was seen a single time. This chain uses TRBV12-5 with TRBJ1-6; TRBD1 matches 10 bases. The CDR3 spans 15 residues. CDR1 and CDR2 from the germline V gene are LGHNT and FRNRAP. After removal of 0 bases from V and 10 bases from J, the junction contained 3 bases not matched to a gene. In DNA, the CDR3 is TGTGCTAGTGGTTTGGTAGGGACAGGGGACTCACCCCTCCACTTT. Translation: CASGLVGTGDSPLHF.

In nucleotides, the CDR3 is TGTGCCAGCAGCTTAAATGAGGGGACTGAAGCTTTCTTT. Its protein is CASSLNEGTEAFF. The J gene is TRBJ1-1, the V gene TRBV7-3; D is perhaps TRBD1 (5 bases). The CDR3 spans 13 residues. The germline V and J ends were trimmed by 1 base and 5 bases, with 8 bases remaining between them. Per germline, CDR1 SGHTA and CDR2 FQGTGA. The variable domain in full, with the rest retrieved from reference TRBV7-3 and TRBJ1-1, is GAGVSQTPSNKVTEKGKYVELRCDPISGHTALYWYRQSLGQGPEFLIYFQGTGAADDSGLPNDRFFAVRPEGSVSTLKIQRTERGDSAVYLCASSLNEGTEAFFGQGTRLTVV.

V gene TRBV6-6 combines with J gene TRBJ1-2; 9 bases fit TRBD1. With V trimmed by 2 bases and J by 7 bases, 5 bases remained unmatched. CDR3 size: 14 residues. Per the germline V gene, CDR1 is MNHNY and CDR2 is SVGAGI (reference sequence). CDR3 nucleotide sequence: TGTGCCAGCAGTTACGGACAGGGGTTGTTTGGCTACACCTTC. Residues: CASSYGQGLFGYTF.

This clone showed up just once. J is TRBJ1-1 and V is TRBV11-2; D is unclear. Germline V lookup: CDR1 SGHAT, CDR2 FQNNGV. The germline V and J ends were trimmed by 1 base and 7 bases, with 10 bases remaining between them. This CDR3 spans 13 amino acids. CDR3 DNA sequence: TGTGCCAGCAGCTTAGTTTCTTCCGTTGAAGCTTTCTTT. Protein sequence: CASSLVSSVEAFF.

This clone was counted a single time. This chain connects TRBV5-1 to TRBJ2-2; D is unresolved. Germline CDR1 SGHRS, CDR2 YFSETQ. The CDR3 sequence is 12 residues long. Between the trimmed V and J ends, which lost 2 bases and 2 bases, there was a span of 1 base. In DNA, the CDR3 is TGCGCCAGCAGCTTTAACACCGGGGAGCTGTTTTTT. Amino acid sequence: CASSFNTGELFF.

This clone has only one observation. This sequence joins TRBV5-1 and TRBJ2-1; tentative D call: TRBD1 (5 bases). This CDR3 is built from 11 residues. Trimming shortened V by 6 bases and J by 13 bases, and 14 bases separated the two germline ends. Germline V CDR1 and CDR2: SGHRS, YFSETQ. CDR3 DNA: TGCGCCAGCAAGGGTCGGCAGGGACAGTTCTTC. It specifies CASKGRQGQFF.

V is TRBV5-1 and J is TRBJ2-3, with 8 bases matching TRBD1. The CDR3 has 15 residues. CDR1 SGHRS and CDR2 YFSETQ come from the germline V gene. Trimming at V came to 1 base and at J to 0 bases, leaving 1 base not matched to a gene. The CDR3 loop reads CASSLTGGSTDTQYF. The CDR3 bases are TGCGCCAGCAGCTTGACAGGGGGAAGCACAGATACGCAGTATTTT.

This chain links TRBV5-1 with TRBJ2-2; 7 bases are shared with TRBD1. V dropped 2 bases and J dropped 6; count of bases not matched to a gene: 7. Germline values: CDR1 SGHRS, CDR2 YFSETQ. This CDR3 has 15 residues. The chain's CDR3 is CASSLLTGISGELFF. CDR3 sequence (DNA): TGCGCCAGCAGCTTATTGACAGGGATTTCCGGGGAGCTGTTTTTT.

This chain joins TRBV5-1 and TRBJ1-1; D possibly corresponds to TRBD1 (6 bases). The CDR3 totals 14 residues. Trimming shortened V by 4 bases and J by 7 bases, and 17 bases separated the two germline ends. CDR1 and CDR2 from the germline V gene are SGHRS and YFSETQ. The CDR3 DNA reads TGCGCCAGCAGCCGCGACAGGCAGGACGGTGAAGCTTTCTTT. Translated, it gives CASSRDRQDGEAFF.

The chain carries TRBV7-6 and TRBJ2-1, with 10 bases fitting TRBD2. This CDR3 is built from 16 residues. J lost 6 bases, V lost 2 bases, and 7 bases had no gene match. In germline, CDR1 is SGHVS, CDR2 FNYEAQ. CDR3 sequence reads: CASSLSQRGGLNEQFF. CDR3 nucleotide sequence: TGTGCCAGCAGCTTATCCCAGCGGGGGGGCCTCAATGAGCAGTTCTTC.

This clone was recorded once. The DNA of the CDR3 is TGTGCCAGCAGCCCCGGGACAGGAAACACAGATACGCAGTATTTT. This encodes CASSPGTGNTDTQYF. The chain uses TRBV11-3 and TRBJ2-3, with 8 bases that match TRBD1. CDR1 and CDR2 (germline): SGHNT, YENEEA. V was pared by 5 bases and J by 2 bases, with 6 bases of the junction left unmatched. The CDR3 spans 15 residues.

CDR3 nucleotides: TGTGCCAGCAGCGAGGACAGGGGACACTATGGCTACACCTTC. This encodes CASSEDRGHYGYTF. This chain uses TRBV7-9 with TRBJ1-2, with 9 positions matching TRBD1. Germline assignment: CDR1 SEHNR and CDR2 FQNEAQ (reference sequence). The CDR3 totals 14 residues. The V segment lost 5 bases and the J segment 3 bases; nucleotides outside the gene matches: 4.

CDR3 nucleotides: TGTGCTTCGAGAGGGAGGGCCTTGGGGAATGAGCAGTTCTTC. It yields the protein CASRGRALGNEQFF. The chain has TRBV7-8 and TRBJ2-1; 7 bases agree with TRBD2. The CDR3 covers 14 residues. Germline V gene lookup returns CDR1 SGHVS and CDR2 FQNEAQ.